This record covers a single TCR beta chain. The CDR3 consists of 16 residues. V was pared by 2 bases and J by 2 bases, with 18 bases between. Per the germline V gene, CDR1 is GTSNPN and CDR2 is SVGIG (reference sequence). This sample was included in a study of cytomegalovirus exposure and HLA in healthy donors. Clones were read by immunoSEQ multiplex PCR, and TCRdb kept only the in-frame ones, dropping some. The data contain about 160,000 clones, around 88% of them singletons. The genes are TRBV30 and TRBJ1-2; the D gene is possibly TRBD1 (6 bases). Input material: PBMCs. This receptor was identified in a woman younger than 30 in good health and CMV-seronegative. The CDR3 nucleotides read TGTGCCTGGAGTCCAATCCCGACAGGTTACAACTATGGCTACACCTTC. It encodes CAWSPIPTGYNYGYTF.